The 28 T cell receptor beta chains given below trace back to one sample, sequenced in a study of cytomegalovirus exposure and HLA in healthy donors. The PCR was carried out with 60 Vbeta primers and 13 Jbeta primers. The repertoire was sequenced with immunoSEQ multiplex PCR; TCRdb's copy has only in-frame clones and lacks some. The sample consists of some 140,000 clones, around 79% of them appearing once. Source material: PBMCs. The receptors were sampled from a man aged 25 to 40 in good health and CMV-seropositive.

A single count supports this clone. The V gene is TRBV5-1, the J gene TRBJ1-1, with D hard to call. V lost 0 bases, J lost 6 bases, and 12 bases lay in between. The length of the CDR3 is 14 residues. Germline V CDR1 and CDR2: SGHRS, YFSETQ. The chain's CDR3 is CASSLVEGRAEAFF. The CDR3 DNA reads as TGCGCCAGCAGCTTGGTTGAGGGTAGGGCTGAAGCTTTCTTT.

This chain links TRBV21-1 with TRBJ1-3. TRBV21-1 corresponds to a pseudogene. The CDR3 runs 14 residues. The CDR3 DNA reads as TGTGCCAGCAGCAAGGGGGGGGGTGGAAACACCATATATTTT. Translated, it gives CASSKGGGGNTIYF.

The DNA of the CDR3 is TGTGCCAGCAGCCTTAAACAGGGATGGACTGAAGCTTTCTTT. Its protein product is CASSLKQGWTEAFF. V is TRBV7-8 and J is TRBJ1-1, with D possibly TRBD1 on 6 matching bases. The CDR3 is 14 residues long. The germline gives CDR1 SGHVS, CDR2 FQNEAQ. The V end was cut by 5 bases, the J end by 5 bases, with 15 bases between.

This chain links TRBV7-6 with TRBJ2-1, with a tentative D call TRBD2 (6 bases). Trimming stripped 3 bases from V and 4 bases from J, with 13 bases between. The CDR3 contains 15 residues. Germline assignment: CDR1 SGHVS and CDR2 FNYEAQ. DNA for the CDR3: TGTGCCAGCAGCTTCGGGGGAGAGGCGTACAATGAGCAGTTCTTC. Protein sequence: CASSFGGEAYNEQFF.

The gene calls are TRBV5-4 and TRBJ1-1; 10 bases fit TRBD1. Losses at the gene ends were 4 bases for V and 6 bases for J; bases not matched to a gene: 3. This CDR3 comprises 13 residues. Germline V gene lookup returns CDR1 SGHNT and CDR2 YYREEE (reference sequence). Written as DNA, the CDR3 is TGTGCCAGCAGCCGAGGACAGGGGGCTGAAGCTTTCTTT. Its protein product is CASSRGQGAEAFF. Supplemented by reference TRBV5-4 and TRBJ1-1, the full variable domain reads ETGVTQSPTHLIKTRGQQVTLRCSSQSGHNTVSWYQQALGQGPQFIFQYYREEENGRGNFPPRFSGLQFPNYSSELNVNALELDDSALYLCASSRGQGAEAFFGQGTRLTVV.

The V call is TRBV4-3, the J call TRBJ1-2; weak D call: TRBD1 (5 bases). Trimming stripped 0 bases from V and 4 bases from J, with 18 bases between. Germline lookup yields CDR1 LGHNA and CDR2 YSLEER. The CDR3 extends over 17 amino acids. The CDR3 region has the DNA TGCGCCAGCAGCCAAGATCAATCGCCAGGGAATCTCTATGGCTACACCTTC. Residues: CASSQDQSPGNLYGYTF.

J is TRBJ2-1 and V is TRBV2; 10 nucleotides agree with TRBD2. The V and J ends lost 5 bases and 2 bases, in that order; junction bases with no gene match: 0. CDR3 length: 14 amino acids. Germline V gives CDR1 SNHLY, CDR2 FYNNEI. The CDR3 nucleotides read TGTGCCAGCAGTCTAGCGGGAGCCTACAATGAGCAGTTCTTC. It yields the protein CASSLAGAYNEQFF.

The chain couples TRBV28 to TRBJ2-5, with TRBD2 matching 7 bases. The CDR3 consists of 16 residues. Germline assignment: CDR1 MDHEN and CDR2 SYDVKM. V shed 4 bases, J shed 3 bases, and the junction held 11 bases outside the gene matches. The CDR3 sequence is CASSSITYTSEETQYF. The DNA of the CDR3 is TGTGCCAGCAGTTCGATAACGTATACTAGCGAAGAGACCCAGTACTTC.

As DNA, the CDR3 is TGTGCCAGCAGTTCGGACAGGGGGCGCGGGAGGCCATATAGGGAGCAGTACTTC. Translating gives CASSSDRGRGRPYREQYF. The chain employs TRBV28 and TRBJ2-7; 11 positions agree with TRBD1. The V segment lost 4 bases and the J segment 7 bases; nucleotides outside the gene matches: 18. This CDR3 is 18 amino acids long. The V gene's germline CDR1 is MDHEN and CDR2 SYDVKM.

The V and J genes are TRBV7-6 and TRBJ2-3; a possible D gene is TRBD2 (5 bases). The V end lost 5 bases, the J end lost 2 bases, and 8 bases lay between the germline ends. From germline, CDR1 is SGHVS and CDR2 FNYEAQ. This CDR3 region has 13 residues. CDR3 sequence: CASSKRYTDTQYF. Here the CDR3 DNA reads TGTGCCAGCAGCAAGCGGTACACAGATACGCAGTATTTT. The whole variable domain, filled in from reference TRBV7-6 and TRBJ2-3, reads GAGVSQSPRYKVTKRGQDVALRCDPISGHVSLYWYRQALGQGPEFLTYFNYEAQQDKSGLPNDRFSAERPEGSISTLTIQRTEQRDSAMYRCASSKRYTDTQYFGPGTRLTVL.

The chain has TRBV5-1 and TRBJ1-1; D remains ambiguous. Germline assignment: CDR1 SGHRS and CDR2 YFSETQ. With 6 bases removed from V and 1 base from J, the gap between germline ends came to 10 bases. The CDR3 contains 13 residues. DNA of the CDR3: TGCGCCAGCAAGTATACTGAGAACACTGAAGCTTTCTTT. This translates into CASKYTENTEAFF.

The chain carries TRBV2 and TRBJ1-1; D is uncertain. CDR1 SNHLY and CDR2 FYNNEI come from the germline V gene. The CDR3 has 13 residues. V lost 7 bases and J 3 bases, leaving 12 bases between the germline ends. The CDR3 DNA is TGTGCCAGCAACTGGAAAGAGGACACTGAAGCTTTCTTT. This encodes CASNWKEDTEAFF.

The chain is built from TRBV6-1 and TRBJ2-2; TRBD1 might be the D (5 bases). V dropped 3 bases and J dropped 4 bases, with 15 bases sitting between them. CDR3 size: 16 residues. Germline CDR1 reads MNHNS; CDR2 reads SASEGT. The CDR3 DNA follows: TGTGCCAGCAGTGAGCAGGGCAGGGTTGGCACCGGGGAGCTGTTTTTT. Its protein is CASSEQGRVGTGELFF.

V and J are TRBV2 and TRBJ1-1; weak D call: TRBD1 (6 bases). Trimming cost V 6 bases and J 1 base, with 15 bases left between them. From germline, CDR1 is SNHLY and CDR2 FYNNEI. The CDR3 spans 15 residues. CDR3 DNA sequence: TGTGCCAGCAGGAGAGGGTGGACAGCGAACACTGAAGCTTTCTTT. Amino acids: CASRRGWTANTEAFF.

This clone was detected only a few times. The chain combines TRBV5-6 with TRBJ2-7; 8 bases agree with TRBD1. The CDR3 spans 15 residues. The junction had 10 bases not matched to a gene; V was cut back by 1 base and J by 7 bases. From germline, CDR1 is SGHDT and CDR2 YYEEEE. The CDR3 DNA follows: TGTGCCAGCAGCTTGCGGGCAGGGGGCTCTGGTGAGCAGTACTTC. Encoded protein: CASSLRAGGSGEQYF.

This clone turned up a few times. The chain couples TRBV5-4 to TRBJ2-5; D perhaps matches TRBD2 (5 bases). Trimming took 3 bases from V and 1 from J, leaving 13 bases between them. The germline V gene has CDR1 SGHNT and CDR2 YYREEE (reference sequence). The CDR3 contains 15 residues. The CDR3 is CASSSRDLVQETQYF. For the CDR3, the DNA is TGTGCCAGCAGCTCACGGGATTTGGTCCAAGAGACCCAGTACTTC. The full variable domain, with the rest looked up from reference TRBV5-4 and TRBJ2-5, is ETGVTQSPTHLIKTRGQQVTLRCSSQSGHNTVSWYQQALGQGPQFIFQYYREEENGRGNFPPRFSGLQFPNYSSELNVNALELDDSALYLCASSSRDLVQETQYFGPGTRLLVL.

This chain links TRBV6-1 with TRBJ1-6; the D gene is possibly TRBD1 (5 bases). The germline V gene has CDR1 MNHNS and CDR2 SASEGT. The ends were cut back, 1 base at V and 6 bases at J, with 10 bases in the middle. This CDR3 has 15 amino acids. This CDR3 is CASSEVQGGNSPLHF. The CDR3 coding sequence is TGTGCCAGCAGTGAAGTCCAGGGCGGTAATTCACCCCTCCACTTT.

The rearrangement uses TRBV5-1 and TRBJ1-3, with D perhaps matching TRBD1 (5 bases). The CDR3 has 14 amino acids. V was cut by 3 bases and J by 4 bases, with 11 bases left in between. The germline V gene has CDR1 SGHRS and CDR2 YFSETQ. The CDR3 region is CASSSQGSGNTIYF. CDR3 sequence (DNA): TGCGCCAGCAGCTCCCAGGGATCAGGAAACACCATATATTTT.

This chain uses TRBV9 with TRBJ1-2; weak D call: TRBD1 (5 bases). The CDR3 covers 15 residues. Trimming left V 6 bases short and J 10 bases short, with 25 bases between. Germline loops: CDR1 SGDLS, CDR2 YYNGEE. In DNA form, the CDR3 reads TGTGCCAGCACGGGGGAAGGGTCCGTCGTATGGGACTACACCTTC. This codes for CASTGEGSVVWDYTF.

This rearrangement joins TRBV18 to TRBJ1-1; TRBD1 matches 7 bases. Germline CDR1 KGHSH, CDR2 LQKENI. The junction had 4 bases not matched to a gene; V was cut back by 6 bases and J by 3 bases. This CDR3 has 13 residues. In DNA form, the CDR3 reads TGTGCCAGCTCTCGGGACAGAGACACTGAAGCTTTCTTT. Its translation: CASSRDRDTEAFF.

V usage is TRBV28 and J usage is TRBJ2-7; TRBD2 aligns across 9 bases. This CDR3 region has 13 residues. Germline CDR1 is MDHEN and CDR2 is SYDVKM. V shed 7 bases and J 2 bases; nucleotides not matched to a gene: 3. CDR3 region: CASMAGGPYEQYF. CDR3 nucleotides: TGTGCCAGCATGGCGGGAGGGCCCTACGAGCAGTACTTC.

The table lists this clone with a count of one. The CDR3 loop is CASNPTGQETQYF. For the CDR3, the DNA is TGTGCCAGCAACCCGACAGGGCAAGAGACCCAGTACTTC. This sequence joins TRBV2 and TRBJ2-5; 7 bases map to TRBD1. V shed 7 bases, J shed 2 bases, and the junction held 4 bases outside the gene matches. CDR3 length: 13 amino acids. CDR1 SNHLY and CDR2 FYNNEI come from the germline V gene.

This clone has a handful of counts. The rearrangement joins TRBV18 to TRBJ1-6, with 9 positions matching TRBD1. The junction had 11 bases not matched to a gene; V was cut back by 6 bases and J by 8 bases. This CDR3 is 16 amino acids long. Germline CDR1 and CDR2: KGHSH and LQKENI. This chain's CDR3 is CASSHGTGTSDSPLHF. The CDR3 nucleotides read TGTGCCAGCTCTCACGGGACAGGGACGTCGGATTCACCCCTCCACTTT.

This clone has just one count. The V call is TRBV6-5, the J call TRBJ2-1; 7 positions agree with TRBD1. The germline CDR1 and CDR2 sequences are MNHEY and SVGAGI. J gave up 2 bases and V 6 bases, and 7 bases lay outside the gene matches. The CDR3 has 15 amino acids. The CDR3 loop is CASRRQGDAYNEQFF. CDR3 in DNA: TGTGCCAGCAGGAGACAGGGCGATGCCTACAATGAGCAGTTCTTC.

The J gene is TRBJ2-7, the V gene TRBV19, with 14 bases matching TRBD2. Germline CDR1 LNHDA, CDR2 SQIVND (reference sequence). The CDR3 length is 13 residues. V shed 8 bases and J 4 bases; nucleotides not matched to a gene: 1. The CDR3 reads CASRLAGGYEQYF. CDR3 DNA sequence: TGTGCCAGTCGACTAGCGGGAGGGTACGAGCAGTACTTC.

The CDR3 loop reads CASTSSQREQYF. The CDR3 nucleotides are TGTGCCAGCACCTCGAGCCAACGCGAGCAGTACTTC. The chain is built from TRBV28 and TRBJ2-7; no clear D. CDR1 and CDR2 (germline): MDHEN, SYDVKM. V shed 7 bases and J shed 6 bases, with 13 bases lying between them. The CDR3 is made up of 12 amino acids.

This clone occurred a few times. The rearrangement uses TRBV7-9 and TRBJ2-1; 8 bases are shared with TRBD2. The V segment lost 3 bases and the J segment 6 bases; nucleotides outside the gene matches: 7. The CDR3 sequence is 15 residues long. Germline V gene data show CDR1 as SEHNR and CDR2 as FQNEAQ (reference sequence). CDR3 region: CASSLPSGLPNEQFF. CDR3 in DNA: TGTGCCAGCAGCTTGCCTAGCGGGCTCCCCAATGAGCAGTTCTTC.

The CDR3 sequence: CAWRVGVSETGELFF. The CDR3 DNA reads TGTGCCTGGAGGGTAGGGGTCTCTGAAACCGGGGAGCTGTTTTTT. The chain recombines TRBV30 with TRBJ2-2, with a weak D call TRBD1 (5 bases). The germline V gene has CDR1 GTSNPN and CDR2 SVGIG (reference sequence). This CDR3 has 15 amino acids. With 3 bases removed from V and 5 bases from J, the gap between germline ends came to 16 bases.